This T cell receptor (beta chain) is drawn from a study of blood T cell repertoires in COVID-19. The CDR3 has 14 amino acids. Germline V gene sequence: CDR1 SGHRS, CDR2 YFSETQ. Losses at the gene ends were 4 bases for V and 0 bases for J; bases not matched to a gene: 4. Repertoires were generated with immunoSEQ multiplex PCR, while TCRdb's copy carries only in-frame clones and drops some. In the table there are about 420,000 clones, about 90% of which are singletons. This sequence originates from a man aged 18-30 years with COVID-19, enrolled during active disease. Sequencing used peripheral blood. J is TRBJ2-7 and V is TRBV5-1; 7 nucleotides align to TRBD2. The CDR3 nucleotides are TGCGCCAGCAGCACGGGAGGTAGCTCCTACGAGCAGTACTTC. Translated, it gives CASSTGGSSYEQYF.